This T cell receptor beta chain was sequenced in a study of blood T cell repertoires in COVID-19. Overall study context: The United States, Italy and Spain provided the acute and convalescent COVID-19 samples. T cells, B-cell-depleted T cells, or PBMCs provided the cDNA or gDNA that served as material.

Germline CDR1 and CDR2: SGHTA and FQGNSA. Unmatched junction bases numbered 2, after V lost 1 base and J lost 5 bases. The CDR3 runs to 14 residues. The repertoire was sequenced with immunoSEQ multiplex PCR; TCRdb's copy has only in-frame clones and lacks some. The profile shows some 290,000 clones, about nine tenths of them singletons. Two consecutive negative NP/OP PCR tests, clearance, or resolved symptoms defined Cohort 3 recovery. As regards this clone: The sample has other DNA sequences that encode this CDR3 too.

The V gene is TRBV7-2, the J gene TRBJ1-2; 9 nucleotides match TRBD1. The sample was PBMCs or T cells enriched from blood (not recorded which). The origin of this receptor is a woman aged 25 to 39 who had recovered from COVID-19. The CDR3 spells CASSLVGTGYGYTF. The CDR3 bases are TGTGCCAGCAGCTTAGTTGGGACAGGGTATGGCTACACCTTC.